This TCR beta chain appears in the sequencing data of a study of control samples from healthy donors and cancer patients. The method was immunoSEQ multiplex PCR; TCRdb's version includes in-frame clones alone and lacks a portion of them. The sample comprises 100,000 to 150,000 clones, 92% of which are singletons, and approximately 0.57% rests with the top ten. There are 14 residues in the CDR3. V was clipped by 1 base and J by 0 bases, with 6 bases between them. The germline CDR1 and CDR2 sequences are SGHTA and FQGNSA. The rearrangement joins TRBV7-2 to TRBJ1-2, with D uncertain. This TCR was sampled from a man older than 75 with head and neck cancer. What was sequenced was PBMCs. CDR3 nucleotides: TGTGCCAGCAGCTTAGTTTCACCTAACTATGGCTACACCTTC. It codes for CASSLVSPNYGYTF.